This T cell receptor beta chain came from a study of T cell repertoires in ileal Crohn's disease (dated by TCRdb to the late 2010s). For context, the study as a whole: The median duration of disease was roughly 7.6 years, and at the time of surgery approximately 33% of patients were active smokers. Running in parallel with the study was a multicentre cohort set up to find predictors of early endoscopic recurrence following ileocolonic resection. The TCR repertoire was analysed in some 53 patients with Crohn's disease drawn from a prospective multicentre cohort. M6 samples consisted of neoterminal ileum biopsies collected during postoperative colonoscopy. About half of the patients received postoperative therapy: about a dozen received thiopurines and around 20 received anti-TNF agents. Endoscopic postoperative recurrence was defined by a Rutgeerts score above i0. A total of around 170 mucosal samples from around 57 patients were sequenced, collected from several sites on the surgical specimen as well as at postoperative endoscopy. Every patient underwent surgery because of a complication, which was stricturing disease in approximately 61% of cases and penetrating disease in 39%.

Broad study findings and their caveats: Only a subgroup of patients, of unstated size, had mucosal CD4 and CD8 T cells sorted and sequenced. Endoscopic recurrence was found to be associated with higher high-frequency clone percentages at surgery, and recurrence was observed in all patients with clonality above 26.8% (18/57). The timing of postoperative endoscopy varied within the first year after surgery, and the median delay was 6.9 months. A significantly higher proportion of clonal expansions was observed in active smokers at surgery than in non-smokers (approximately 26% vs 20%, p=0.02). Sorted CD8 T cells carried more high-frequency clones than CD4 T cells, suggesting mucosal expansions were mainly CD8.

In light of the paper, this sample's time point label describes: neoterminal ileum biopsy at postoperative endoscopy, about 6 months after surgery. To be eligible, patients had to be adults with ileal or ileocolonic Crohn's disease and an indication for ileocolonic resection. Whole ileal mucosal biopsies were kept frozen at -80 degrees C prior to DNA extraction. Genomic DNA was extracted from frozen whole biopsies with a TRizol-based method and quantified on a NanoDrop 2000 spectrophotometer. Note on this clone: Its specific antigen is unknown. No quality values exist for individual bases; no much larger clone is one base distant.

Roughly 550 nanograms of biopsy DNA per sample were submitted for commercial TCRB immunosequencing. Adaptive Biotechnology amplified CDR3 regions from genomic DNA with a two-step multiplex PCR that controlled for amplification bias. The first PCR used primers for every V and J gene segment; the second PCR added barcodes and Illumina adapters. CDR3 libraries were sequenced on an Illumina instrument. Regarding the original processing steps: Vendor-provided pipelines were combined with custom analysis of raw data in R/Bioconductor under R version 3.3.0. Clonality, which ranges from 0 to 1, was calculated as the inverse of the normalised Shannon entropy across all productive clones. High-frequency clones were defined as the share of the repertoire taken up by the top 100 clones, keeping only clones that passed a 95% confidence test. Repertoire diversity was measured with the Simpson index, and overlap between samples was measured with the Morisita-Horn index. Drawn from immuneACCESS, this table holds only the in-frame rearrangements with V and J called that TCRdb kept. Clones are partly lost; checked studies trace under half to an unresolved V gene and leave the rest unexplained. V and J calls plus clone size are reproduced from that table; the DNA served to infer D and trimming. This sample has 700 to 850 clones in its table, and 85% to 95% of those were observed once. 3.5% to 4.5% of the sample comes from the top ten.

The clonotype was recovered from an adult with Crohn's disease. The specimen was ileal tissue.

The nucleotide sequence reads TGTGCCAGCAGTGAAAGGTTTAAAGAGACCCAGTACTTC. This gives the protein CASSERFKETQYF. The rearranged chain carries TRBV25-1 and TRBJ2-5, with no D gene named confidently. The CDR3, cysteine through phenylalanine, is 13 amino acids long. Just the 39-base CDR3 DNA is kept, in frame starting at base 1. Trimming costs V 2 bases and J 3 bases, and their ends lie 7 bases apart. Looking up the germline V gene yields CDR1 MGHDK and CDR2 SYGVNS.